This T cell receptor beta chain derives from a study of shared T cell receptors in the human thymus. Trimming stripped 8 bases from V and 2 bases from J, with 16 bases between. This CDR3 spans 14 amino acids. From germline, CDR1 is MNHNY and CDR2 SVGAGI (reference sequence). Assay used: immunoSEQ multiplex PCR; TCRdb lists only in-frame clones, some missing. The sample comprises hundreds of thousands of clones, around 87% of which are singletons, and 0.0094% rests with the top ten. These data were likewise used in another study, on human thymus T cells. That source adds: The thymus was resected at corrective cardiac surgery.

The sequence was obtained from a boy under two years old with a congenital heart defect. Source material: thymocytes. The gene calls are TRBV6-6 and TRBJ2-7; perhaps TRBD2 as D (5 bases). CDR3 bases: TGTGCCAGCCACATGGAGGTCCCCACCTACGAGCAGTACTTC. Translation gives CASHMEVPTYEQYF.